These 14 T cell receptor beta chains were all obtained from the same sample, sequenced in a study of blood T cell repertoires in COVID-19 (dated by TCRdb to 2020 to 2022). Libraries were made using the immunoSEQ multiplex PCR assay. Sourced from immuneACCESS, this table was stored by TCRdb with only in-frame sequences that have V and J called. A share of the clones is absent; for the studies checked, an unresolved V gene accounts for under half, and the remainder has no known explanation. The table for this sample lists 260,000 or so clones; 83% of them were counted only once. Clones ranked in the top ten supply around 3.5% of the sample. Sequenced sample: PBMCs or T cells enriched from blood (not recorded which). The source of these receptors is a woman between 40 and 55 years old who had been exposed to COVID-19.

The chain couples TRBV3-1 (or the pseudogene TRBV3-2) to TRBJ2-7; TRBD2 aligns across 7 bases. The ends lost 0 bases at V and 11 bases at J; junction bases unmatched: 4. Per germline, CDR1 LGHDT and CDR2 YNNKEL (reference sequence). There are 12 residues in the CDR3. Here the CDR3 reads CASSQEGRVEYF. CDR3 DNA sequence: TGTGCCAGCAGCCAAGAGGGGAGGGTCGAGTACTTC.

The V and J genes are TRBV7-2 and TRBJ1-2, with D unclear. Per germline, CDR1 SGHTA and CDR2 FQGNSA. With 1 base removed from V and 2 bases from J, the gap between germline ends came to 5 bases. The CDR3 runs to 13 residues. The chain's CDR3 is CASSLDKNYGYTF. The CDR3 nucleotides are TGTGCCAGCAGCTTAGACAAAAACTATGGCTACACCTTC.

The chain combines TRBV28 with TRBJ1-2; D remains ambiguous. Per germline, CDR1 MDHEN and CDR2 SYDVKM. Deletions cut 1 base from V and 7 bases from J, with 10 bases between. The CDR3 spans 13 residues. The CDR3 protein is CASSLLGRGGYTF. The CDR3 region has the DNA TGTGCCAGCAGTTTATTAGGTCGGGGTGGCTACACCTTC.

The chain uses TRBV28 and TRBJ1-6; D may be TRBD1 (5 bases). CDR1 is MDHEN, CDR2 SYDVKM, per germline. V was pared by 8 bases and J by 8 bases, with 16 bases between. The CDR3 contains 14 residues. In DNA, the CDR3 is TGTGCCAGCTTTGCAGGGTACTGGGATTCACCCCTCCACTTT. As protein: CASFAGYWDSPLHF.

This rearrangement joins TRBV5-4 to TRBJ1-4; the D gene is possibly TRBD1 (5 bases). This CDR3 comprises 14 residues. V lost 2 bases and J 6 bases, leaving 11 bases between the germline ends. Germline V lookup: CDR1 SGHNT, CDR2 YYREEE (reference sequence). The DNA of the CDR3 is TGTGCCAGCAGCTTTGGGCAGACAGATGAAAAACTGTTTTTT. It specifies CASSFGQTDEKLFF.

The chain has TRBV20-1 and TRBJ2-7, with D perhaps matching TRBD2 (6 bases). The CDR3 runs 11 residues. From germline, CDR1 is DFQATT and CDR2 SNEGSKA (reference sequence). V was clipped by 7 bases and J by 3 bases, with 10 bases between them. CDR3 nucleotide sequence: TGCAGTGGTTGGAGGGGCTACGAGCAGTACTTC. This sequence encodes CSGWRGYEQYF.

The chain is built from TRBV2 and TRBJ1-1, with 9 bases aligning to TRBD1. The CDR3 runs to 13 residues. Germline V gives CDR1 SNHLY, CDR2 FYNNEI. Trimming cost V 8 bases and J 4 bases; bases outside gene matches: 5. The CDR3 reads CASRDRDFTEAFF. CDR3 coding DNA: TGTGCCAGCCGGGACAGGGATTTCACTGAAGCTTTCTTT.

V gene TRBV29-1 combines with J gene TRBJ2-1; TRBD1 might be the D (5 bases). The germline V and J ends were trimmed by 3 bases and 5 bases, with 8 bases remaining between them. Germline CDR1 reads SQVTM; CDR2 reads ANQGSEA. This CDR3 spans 12 amino acids. The CDR3 nucleotides are TGCAGCGTTGAGCGCAGGGACAATGAGCAGTTCTTC. This gives the protein CSVERRDNEQFF.

In its sample, this clone was seen once. The V and J genes are TRBV30 and TRBJ1-3, with a possible D match to TRBD1 (5 bases). This CDR3 is built from 15 residues. V was trimmed by 0 bases and J by 9 bases, leaving 18 bases between them. Per the germline V gene, CDR1 is GTSNPN and CDR2 is SVGIG (reference sequence). The CDR3 protein is CAWSVQGVRGGTIYF. In DNA, the CDR3 is TGTGCCTGGAGTGTACAAGGGGTACGGGGAGGCACCATATATTTT.

V usage is TRBV6-4 and J usage is TRBJ2-2; D may be TRBD1 (6 bases). The germline V gene encodes CDR1 MRHNA and CDR2 SNTAGT. Trimming cost V 5 bases and J 1 base, with 14 bases left between them. This CDR3 has 16 residues. The CDR3 nucleotides read TGTGCCAGCAGTCGCTCGGACAGCAGGAACACCGGGGAGCTGTTTTTT. Translation: CASSRSDSRNTGELFF.

This rearrangement joins TRBV30 to TRBJ2-7; 7 nucleotides line up with TRBD2. With V trimmed by 7 bases and J by 7 bases, 7 bases remained unmatched. Germline assignment: CDR1 GTSNPN and CDR2 SVGIG (reference sequence). This CDR3 spans 11 amino acids. CDR3 protein: CASGEGREQYF. The CDR3 bases are TGTGCCTCTGGGGAGGGTCGGGAGCAGTACTTC.

J is TRBJ1-4 and V is TRBV19; D gene unclear. This CDR3 is 14 amino acids long. V dropped 3 bases and J dropped 5 bases, with 10 bases sitting between them. Germline values: CDR1 LNHDA, CDR2 SQIVND (reference sequence). The CDR3 DNA reads as TGTGCCAGTAGTATGTTACAGACCAATGAAAAACTGTTTTTT. It encodes CASSMLQTNEKLFF.

This chain connects TRBV5-1 to TRBJ2-7, with D possibly matching TRBD2 (6 bases). This CDR3 has 13 amino acids. V gave up 4 bases and J gave up 3 bases, with 11 bases separating them. Germline values: CDR1 SGHRS, CDR2 YFSETQ. The CDR3: CASSRDSFYEQYF. CDR3 DNA: TGCGCCAGCAGCCGGGACTCATTCTACGAGCAGTACTTC.

The rearrangement uses TRBV2 and TRBJ1-4; no definite D call. This CDR3 comprises 14 residues. Germline V lookup: CDR1 SNHLY, CDR2 FYNNEI. V lost 6 bases to trimming and J lost 0 bases, with 8 bases between them. The CDR3 loop reads CASRDTSTNEKLFF. In DNA, the CDR3 is TGTGCCAGCAGAGACACCTCAACTAATGAAAAACTGTTTTTT.